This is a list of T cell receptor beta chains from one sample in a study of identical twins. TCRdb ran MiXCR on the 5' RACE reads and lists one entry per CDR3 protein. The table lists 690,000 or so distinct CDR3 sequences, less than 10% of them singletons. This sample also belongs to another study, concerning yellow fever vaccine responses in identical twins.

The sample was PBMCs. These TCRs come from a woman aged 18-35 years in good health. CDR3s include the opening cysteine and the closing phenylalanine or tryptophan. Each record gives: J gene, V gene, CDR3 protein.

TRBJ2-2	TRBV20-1	CSARTGRLSTGELFF
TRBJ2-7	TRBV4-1	CASSQEGAGAYEQYF
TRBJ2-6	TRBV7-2	CASSSTSGFSGANVLTF
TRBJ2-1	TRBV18	CASSVERVLSEQFF
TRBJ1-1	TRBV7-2	CASSPRTVTTEAFF
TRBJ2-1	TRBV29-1	CSVDPYRGGNVF
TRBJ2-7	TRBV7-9	CASSLAGGDSEQYF
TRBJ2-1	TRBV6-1	CASRFLGGYNEQFF
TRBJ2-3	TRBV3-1	CASSQDKAGTQYF
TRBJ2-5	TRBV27	CASSLTLAGEETQYF
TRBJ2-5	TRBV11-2	CASSLDAGGTRGETQYF
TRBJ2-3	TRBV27	CASSRGGPLDTQYF
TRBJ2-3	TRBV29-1	CSVVRTSGTDTQYF
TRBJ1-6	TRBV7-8	CASSLEGLKNSPLHF
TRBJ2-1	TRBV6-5	CASSFRAGGPSEQFF
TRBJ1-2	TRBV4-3	CASSQEQMGGYGYTF
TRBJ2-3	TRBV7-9	CASSLAGTGGTDTQYF
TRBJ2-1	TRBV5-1	CASSLGTGGSWNEQFF
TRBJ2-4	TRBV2	CASSEIQGRKPYF
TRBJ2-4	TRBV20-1	CSAHTAGHTKNIQYF
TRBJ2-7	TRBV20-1	CSARPRSSGIYEQYF
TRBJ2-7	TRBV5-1	CASSMQGQIYEQYF